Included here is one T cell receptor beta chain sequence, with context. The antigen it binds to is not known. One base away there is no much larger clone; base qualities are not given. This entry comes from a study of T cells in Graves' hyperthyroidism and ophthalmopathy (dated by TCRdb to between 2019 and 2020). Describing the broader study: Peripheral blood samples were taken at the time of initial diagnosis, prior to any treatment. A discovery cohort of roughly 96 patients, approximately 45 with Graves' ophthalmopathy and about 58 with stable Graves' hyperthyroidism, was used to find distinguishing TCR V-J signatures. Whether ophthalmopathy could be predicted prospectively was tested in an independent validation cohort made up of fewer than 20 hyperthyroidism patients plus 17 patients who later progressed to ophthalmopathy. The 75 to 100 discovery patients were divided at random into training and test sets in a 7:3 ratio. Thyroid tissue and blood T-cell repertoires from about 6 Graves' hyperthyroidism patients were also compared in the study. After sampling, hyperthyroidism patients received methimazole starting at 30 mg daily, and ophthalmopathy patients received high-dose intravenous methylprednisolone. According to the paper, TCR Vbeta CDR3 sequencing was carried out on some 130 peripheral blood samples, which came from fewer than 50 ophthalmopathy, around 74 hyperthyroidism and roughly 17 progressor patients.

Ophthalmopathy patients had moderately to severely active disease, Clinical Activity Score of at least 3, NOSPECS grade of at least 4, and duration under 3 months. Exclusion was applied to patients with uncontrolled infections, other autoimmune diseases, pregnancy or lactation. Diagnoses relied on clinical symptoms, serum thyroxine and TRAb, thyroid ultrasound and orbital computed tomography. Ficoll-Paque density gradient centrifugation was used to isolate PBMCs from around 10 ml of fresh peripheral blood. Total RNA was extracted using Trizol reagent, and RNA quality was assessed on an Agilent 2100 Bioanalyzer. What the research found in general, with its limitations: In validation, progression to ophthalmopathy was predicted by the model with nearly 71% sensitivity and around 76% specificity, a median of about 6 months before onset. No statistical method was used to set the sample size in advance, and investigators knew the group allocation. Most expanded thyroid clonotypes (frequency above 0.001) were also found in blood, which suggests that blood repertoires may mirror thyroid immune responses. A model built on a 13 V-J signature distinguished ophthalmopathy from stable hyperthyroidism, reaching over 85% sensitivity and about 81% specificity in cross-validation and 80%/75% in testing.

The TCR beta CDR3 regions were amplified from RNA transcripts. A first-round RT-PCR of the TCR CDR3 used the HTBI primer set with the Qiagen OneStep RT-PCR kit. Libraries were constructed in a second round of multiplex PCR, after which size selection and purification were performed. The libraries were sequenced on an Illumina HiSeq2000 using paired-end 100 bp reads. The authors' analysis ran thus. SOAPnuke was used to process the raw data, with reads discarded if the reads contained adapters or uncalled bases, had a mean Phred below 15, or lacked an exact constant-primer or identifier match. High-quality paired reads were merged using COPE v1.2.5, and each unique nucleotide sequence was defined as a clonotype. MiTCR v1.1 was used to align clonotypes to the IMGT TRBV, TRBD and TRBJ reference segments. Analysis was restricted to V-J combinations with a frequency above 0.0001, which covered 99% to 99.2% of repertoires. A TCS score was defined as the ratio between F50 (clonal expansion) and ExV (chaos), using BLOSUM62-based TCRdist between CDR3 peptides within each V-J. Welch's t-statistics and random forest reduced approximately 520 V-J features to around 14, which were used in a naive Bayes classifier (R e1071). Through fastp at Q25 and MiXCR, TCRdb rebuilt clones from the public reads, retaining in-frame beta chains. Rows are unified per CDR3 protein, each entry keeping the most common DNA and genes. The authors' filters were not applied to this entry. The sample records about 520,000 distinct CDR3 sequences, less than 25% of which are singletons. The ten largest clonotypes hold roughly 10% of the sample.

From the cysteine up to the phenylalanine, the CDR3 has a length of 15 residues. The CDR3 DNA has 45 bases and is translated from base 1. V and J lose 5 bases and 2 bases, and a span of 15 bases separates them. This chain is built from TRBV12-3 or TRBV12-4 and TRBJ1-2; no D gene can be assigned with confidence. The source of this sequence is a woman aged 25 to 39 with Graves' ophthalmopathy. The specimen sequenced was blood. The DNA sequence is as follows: TGTGCCAGCAGTCACCCGTCCAGATTAAACTATGGCTACACCTTC. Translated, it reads CASSHPSRLNYGYTF.